The rows below give T cell receptor beta chains drawn from one sample of a study of a mutant IDH1 vaccine in newly diagnosed glioma. The repertoire was sequenced with immunoSEQ multiplex PCR; TCRdb's copy has only in-frame clones and lacks some. The sample yields 50,000 to 70,000 clones, under 90% seen once. Their antigen targets remain unknown. The sequences come from PBMCs, collected from a glioma patient whose treatment included an IDH1 peptide vaccine. The receptors derive from a man aged 30 to 45 with glioma. Both conserved end residues are part of each CDR3. D genes are given only for firm matches. Size values are once, few and many counts, or a class for expanded clones, and some rows have none.

>TRBD1|.|TRBV7-2|TRBJ1-2
CASSLGQGYGYTF
TGTGCCAGCAGCCTCGGACAGGGATATGGCTACACCTTC
>.|.|TRBV7-2|TRBJ2-1
CASSLGGNRINNEQFF
TGTGCCAGCAGCTTAGGGGGAAACCGTATCAACAATGAGCAGTTCTTC
>.|.|TRBV18|TRBJ2-6
CASSPLTGFSGANVLTF
TGTGCCAGCTCACCACTAACAGGGTTCTCTGGGGCCAACGTCCTGACTTTC
>TRBD1|.|TRBV6-5|TRBJ1-1
CASTDMGQLNTEAFF
TGTGCCAGCACCGACATGGGACAGTTGAACACTGAAGCTTTCTTT
>.|.|TRBV4-1|TRBJ1-2
CASSQPGRTNYGYTF
TGCGCCAGCAGCCAGCCGGGACGGACTAACTATGGCTACACCTTC
>TRBD1|.|TRBV9|TRBJ2-5
CASSVGGTGTQETQYF
TGTGCCAGCAGCGTCGGTGGGACAGGGACGCAAGAGACCCAGTACTTC
>.|once|TRBV6-5|TRBJ1-3
CASSLDSGNTIYF
TGTGCCAGCAGTCTCGACTCTGGAAACACCATATATTTT
>TRBD1|.|TRBV6-1|TRBJ2-7
CASRGQGVPRPEQYF
TGTGCCAGCAGGGGACAGGGTGTCCCGAGGCCCGAGCAGTACTTC
>TRBD2|.|TRBV6-5|TRBJ2-5
CASSSGKGGSETQYF
TGTGCCAGCAGCTCCGGGAAGGGAGGGTCGGAGACCCAGTACTTC
>.|.|TRBV14|TRBJ2-3
CASSPPPWGPRMGHTDTQYF
TGTGCCAGCAGCCCTCCTCCGTGGGGGCCACGCATGGGACACACAGATACGCAGTATTTT
>.|.|TRBV5-1|TRBJ2-3
CASSPGQYTDTQYF
TGCGCCAGCAGCCCAGGACAGTACACAGATACGCAGTATTTT
>.|.|TRBV27|TRBJ2-2
CASSSRGRGTGELFF
TGTGCCAGCAGTTCCAGGGGACGAGGCACCGGGGAGCTGTTTTTT
>.|.|TRBV28|TRBJ1-5
CASSSDTRRNQPQHF
TGTGCCAGCAGCTCGGACACACGCCGCAATCAGCCCCAGCATTTT
>.|.|TRBV30|TRBJ1-1
CAWSHGRRNTEAFF
TGTGCCTGGAGTCATGGACGTAGGAACACTGAAGCTTTCTTT
>TRBD1|.|TRBV7-2|TRBJ1-5
CASSPRGQGYSNQPQHF
TGTGCCAGCAGCCCGAGAGGACAGGGGTATAGCAATCAGCCCCAGCATTTT
>TRBD1|few|TRBV10-3|TRBJ1-1
CAIRTGENTEAFF
TGTGCCATCAGGACAGGGGAGAACACTGAAGCTTTCTTT
>TRBD1|.|TRBV6-6|TRBJ2-7
CASSSLDRSQVEQYF
TGTGCCAGCAGCAGCCTGGACAGGTCACAGGTGGAGCAGTACTTC
>.|once|TRBV30|TRBJ1-6
CAWSVWMGGRSPLHF
TGTGCCTGGAGTGTATGGATGGGGGGTCGGTCACCCCTCCACTTT
>TRBD1|.|TRBV19|TRBJ1-4
CASSPSGRGRTNEKLFF
TGTGCCAGTAGTCCCAGCGGCAGGGGGAGAACTAATGAAAAACTGTTTTTT
>.|.|TRBV7-6|TRBJ1-4
CASSLAPTEAFREEKLFF
TGTGCCAGCAGCTTAGCCCCCACGGAAGCTTTTCGGGAGGAAAAACTGTTTTTT
>.|.|TRBV18|TRBJ1-4
CASSPPGLLNEKLFF
TGTGCCAGCTCGCCTCCGGGACTGCTTAATGAAAAACTGTTTTTT
>.|.|TRBV27|TRBJ1-6
CASKAGSSYNSPLHF
TGTGCCAGCAAGGCAGGGAGCTCCTATAATTCACCCCTCCACTTT
>.|.|TRBV11-2|TRBJ2-1
CASSTAENEQFF
TGTGCCAGCAGTACAGCGGAGAATGAGCAGTTCTTC
>.|.|TRBV7-2|TRBJ1-1
CASSSEGGKRTEAFF
TGTGCCAGCAGCTCTGAGGGGGGTAAGAGAACTGAAGCTTTCTTT
>TRBD2|.|TRBV19|TRBJ2-2
CASSRLAGGTGELFF
TGTGCCAGTAGCCGACTAGCGGGGGGCACCGGGGAGCTGTTTTTT
>.|.|TRBV4-1|TRBJ1-6
CASSQKGGRQTPPLHF
TGCGCCAGCAGCCAAAAAGGGGGGAGACAGACCCCACCCCTCCACTTT